The clone carrying this TCR beta chain came up many times. Its antigen is not identified. Treatment noted: oral pan-JAK inhibitor, 5-10 mg twice daily. PBMCs were stained for CD3, CD4 and CD8, and CD4+ and CD8+ T cells were sorted. The data belong to a study of CD8+ T cells in alopecia areata. Across the study: Affected scalp percentage gauged treated patients' severity.

CDR3 length equals 13 residues. V was clipped by 3 bases and J by 10 bases, with 14 bases between them. CDR1 and CDR2 from the germline V gene are LNHDA and SQIVND (reference sequence). The authors extracted RNA and reverse transcribed it into cDNA as the sequencing template. Libraries were prepared by immunoSEQ multiplex PCR; TCRdb keeps only in-frame clonotypes and omits some of them. The table records around 100,000 clones, roughly three fifths of them present only once. Overall study results and limits: Scalp clonality and expanded CD8+ clones among the top 100 fell significantly with tofacitinib.

The sequence came from a human donor with alopecia areata. The source material was CD8+ T cells sorted from blood, sampled at week 24, from a patient treated with tofacitinib. The rearrangement joins TRBV19 to TRBJ2-3; D possibly corresponds to TRBD2 (5 bases). This CDR3 is CASSMPSGIAQYF. The CDR3 nucleotides read TGTGCCAGTAGTATGCCCTCCGGGATAGCGCAGTATTTT. The full variable domain, with the rest looked up from reference TRBV19 and TRBJ2-3, is DGGITQSPKYLFRKEGQNVTLSCEQNLNHDAMYWYRQDPGQGLRLIYYSQIVNDFQKGDIAEGYSVSREKKESFPLTVTSAQKNPTAFYLCASSMPSGIAQYFGPGTRLTVL.